These T cell receptor beta chains were read from a single sample in a study of cytomegalovirus exposure and HLA in healthy donors. Only in-frame clones appear in the TCRdb table, and some are missing; sequencing was by immunoSEQ multiplex PCR. This sample has roughly 180,000 clones, with 82% found just once. Material for sequencing was PBMCs. These receptors were taken from a male donor in good health and CMV-seronegative. Each CDR3 is given with its conserved first and last residue. A D gene is named only where the DNA matches it firmly. Rows may omit the clone size; those that give it use once, few, many or a size class.

V,size,J,D,CDR3,DNA
TRBV7-9,-,TRBJ2-6,TRBD1,CASSSPGQGASGANVPTF,TGTGCCAGCAGCTCTCCGGGACAGGGGGCGTCTGGGGCCAACGTCCCGACTTTC
TRBV5-4,-,TRBJ2-3,-,CASSAGGASTDTQYF,TGTGCCAGCAGCGCTGGAGGGGCGAGCACAGATACGCAGTATTTT
TRBV9,-,TRBJ2-2,TRBD2,CASSVTSGNTGELFF,TGTGCCAGCAGCGTAACTAGCGGTAACACCGGGGAGCTGTTTTTT
TRBV19,-,TRBJ1-2,-,CASAGSGHSAYGYTF,TGTGCCAGCGCGGGATCCGGGCATTCAGCCTATGGCTACACCTTC
TRBV5-1,few,TRBJ1-3,TRBD1,CASSSFGETGVGNTIYF,TGCGCCAGCAGCAGCTTTGGGGAAACAGGGGTTGGAAACACCATATATTTT
TRBV7-2,-,TRBJ1-2,-,CASSARQDGYTF,TGTGCCAGCAGCGCTAGACAGGATGGCTACACCTTC
TRBV25-1,-,TRBJ2-1,-,CASRGIGDVYNEQFF,TGTGCCAGCAGGGGCATCGGTGACGTCTACAATGAGCAGTTCTTC
TRBV4-1,-,TRBJ2-1,-,CASSHSGNNEQFF,TGCGCCAGCAGCCACTCCGGTAACAATGAGCAGTTCTTC
TRBV7-6,-,TRBJ2-1,-,CASSSIINEQFF,TGTGCCAGCAGCTCTATCATCAATGAGCAGTTCTTC
TRBV5-4,-,TRBJ2-7,TRBD2,CASSSLAGGPNWEQYF,TGTGCCAGCAGCTCCTTAGCGGGGGGGCCGAATTGGGAGCAGTACTTC
TRBV9,-,TRBJ1-1,-,CASSVGQYMNTEAFF,TGTGCCAGCAGCGTAGGGCAGTATATGAACACTGAAGCTTTCTTT
TRBV27,-,TRBJ2-3,-,CASSFSGSPTDTQYF,TGTGCCAGCAGTTTTAGCGGAAGCCCCACAGATACGCAGTATTTT
TRBV9,-,TRBJ2-5,-,CASSVGAEETQYF,TGTGCCAGCAGCGTAGGGGCAGAAGAGACCCAGTACTTC
TRBV7-2,-,TRBJ2-7,-,CASSLASATEQYF,TGTGCCAGCAGCTTAGCTAGCGCCACCGAGCAGTACTTC
TRBV12-5,-,TRBJ1-5,-,CASGSSYSNQPQHF,TGTGCTAGTGGCTCCAGTTATAGCAATCAGCCCCAGCATTTT
TRBV5-1,-,TRBJ2-1,-,CASSPGLLEWGEQFF,TGCGCCAGCAGCCCGGGATTACTAGAGTGGGGTGAGCAGTTCTTC
TRBV19,-,TRBJ1-5,TRBD1,CASGQGNQPQHF,TGTGCCAGCGGACAGGGCAATCAGCCCCAGCATTTT
TRBV4-2,-,TRBJ2-2,TRBD2,CASSPTTGTSGTGELFF,TGTGCCAGCAGCCCCACTACTGGGACTAGCGGCACCGGGGAGCTGTTTTTT
TRBV6-7,-,TRBJ2-5,TRBD1,CASSYGIRDRERETQYF,TGTGCCAGCAGTTACGGTATACGGGACAGGGAGAGGGAGACCCAGTACTTC
TRBV30,-,TRBJ2-5,TRBD2,CAWSGTSGRAGQETQYF,TGTGCCTGGAGTGGGACTAGCGGGAGGGCCGGGCAAGAGACCCAGTACTTC
TRBV6-6,-,TRBJ1-2,-,CASSYHENYGYTF,TGTGCCAGCAGTTACCACGAGAACTATGGCTACACCTTC
TRBV10-3,once,TRBJ2-7,TRBD1,CAISPGQRSYEQYF,TGTGCCATCAGTCCGGGACAGAGGTCCTACGAGCAGTACTTC
TRBV5-8,-,TRBJ2-2,-,CASSLARDTGELFF,TGTGCCAGCAGCTTGGCCAGGGACACCGGGGAGCTGTTTTTT
TRBV19,-,TRBJ1-1,-,CASSMVVGVGTEAFF,TGTGCCAGTAGTATGGTAGTAGGGGTGGGCACTGAAGCTTTCTTT
TRBV11-2,-,TRBJ1-6,-,CASSSSSYNSPLHF,TGTGCCAGCAGCTCCAGCTCCTATAATTCACCCCTCCACTTT
TRBV9,-,TRBJ2-5,TRBD1,CASSADRGGRETQYF,TGTGCCAGCAGCGCCGACAGGGGAGGACGAGAGACCCAGTACTTC
TRBV29-1,-,TRBJ2-1,-,CSVEDRRSVSSYNEQFF,TGCAGCGTTGAAGATCGTCGTAGCGTAAGCTCCTACAATGAGCAGTTCTTC
TRBV6-1,-,TRBJ1-2,-,CASSPRGGQAYYTF,TGTGCCAGCAGTCCCCGGGGAGGACAAGCCTACTACACCTTC
TRBV28,-,TRBJ1-2,-,CASSSPAGDAGGYTF,TGTGCCAGCAGTTCGCCCGCGGGGGACGCTGGTGGCTACACCTTC
TRBV5-1,-,TRBJ1-2,TRBD1,CASRSGQGHYGYTF,TGCGCCAGCAGGTCGGGACAGGGGCACTATGGCTACACCTTC
TRBV28,-,TRBJ1-3,-,CASSSYSHNSYPGNTIYF,TGTGCCAGCAGTTCATACTCCCACAACAGTTACCCTGGAAACACCATATATTTT
TRBV6-1,few,TRBJ2-3,-,CASAGRGPSTDTQYF,TGTGCCAGCGCGGGGCGGGGGCCAAGCACAGATACGCAGTATTTT
TRBV6-5,-,TRBJ1-2,TRBD1,CASSYSTAGGGYTF,TGTGCCAGCAGTTACTCTACCGCAGGGGGAGGCTACACCTTC
TRBV10-3,-,TRBJ2-1,-,CAISESRQGHEQFF,TGTGCCATCAGTGAGTCCCGCCAGGGGCATGAGCAGTTCTTC
TRBV27,-,TRBJ2-7,TRBD2,CASSLFSSTSGSGSYEQYF,TGTGCCAGCAGTTTATTTTCTTCGACTAGCGGGAGTGGTTCGTACGAGCAGTACTTC
TRBV27,-,TRBJ1-1,-,CASRRGGVNTEAFF,TGTGCCAGCAGGAGAGGGGGGGTGAACACTGAAGCTTTCTTT
TRBV27,-,TRBJ2-2,-,CASSLAGRNTGELFF,TGTGCCAGCAGTTTAGCGGGACGAAACACCGGGGAGCTGTTTTTT
TRBV7-9,-,TRBJ1-4,-,CASRARTVNEKLFF,TGTGCCAGCAGAGCTCGGACAGTCAATGAAAAACTGTTTTTT
TRBV2,-,TRBJ1-2,-,CASSTDTTYGYTF,TGTGCCAGCAGCACGGACACCACCTATGGCTACACCTTC
TRBV10-3,once,TRBJ1-5,-,CAISVGGGSQPQHF,TGTGCCATCAGTGTCGGGGGTGGGAGTCAGCCCCAGCATTTT
TRBV10-3,-,TRBJ1-4,-,CAISDRADEKLFF,TGTGCCATCAGTGACAGGGCCGATGAAAAACTGTTTTTT
TRBV11-2,-,TRBJ1-2,-,CASSPSSGPGTDYGYTF,TGTGCCAGCAGCCCAAGTTCCGGTCCCGGTACGGACTATGGCTACACCTTC